The present T cell receptor beta chain was sequenced within a study of CD4 T cells in relation to SARS-CoV-2 and coronaviruses. On the study more broadly: Shared crossreactive spike epitopes were mapped to their HLA restriction.

Germline V gene sequence: CDR1 SGHRS, CDR2 YFSETQ. CDR3 length equals 16 residues. The V segment lost 1 base and the J segment 0 bases; nucleotides outside the gene matches: 4. Unexposed donor CD4+ T cells date from 2011-2018, before the COVID-19 pandemic. This table comes from immunoSEQ multiplex PCR, and its TCRdb copy is limited to in-frame clones, with some not included. The profile shows roughly 68,000 clones, just over 90% of them singletons. The sequence derives from a human donor in good health. Sequenced: naive CD4+ T cells from PBMCs. Indicated subset: naive CD4+ T cells isolated by negative enrichment. The V call is TRBV5-1, the J call TRBJ2-3, with 8 bases lining up with TRBD2. CDR3 protein: CASSLWAGGSTDTQYF. The CDR3 region has the DNA TGCGCCAGCAGCTTGTGGGCGGGGGGCAGCACAGATACGCAGTATTTT.